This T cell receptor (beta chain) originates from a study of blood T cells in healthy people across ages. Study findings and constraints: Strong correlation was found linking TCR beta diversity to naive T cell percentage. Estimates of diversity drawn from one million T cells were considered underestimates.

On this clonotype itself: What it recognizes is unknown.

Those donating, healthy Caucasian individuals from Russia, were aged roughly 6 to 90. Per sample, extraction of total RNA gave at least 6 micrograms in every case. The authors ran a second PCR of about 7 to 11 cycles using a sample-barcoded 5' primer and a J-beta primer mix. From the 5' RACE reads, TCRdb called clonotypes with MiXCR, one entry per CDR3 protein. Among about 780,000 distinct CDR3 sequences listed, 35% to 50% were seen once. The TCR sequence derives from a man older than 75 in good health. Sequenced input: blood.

Here the CDR3 reads CASSSSAETQYF. In DNA, the CDR3 is TGTGCCAGCAGCTCTAGCGCCGAGACCCAGTACTTC. V gene TRBV7-2 combines with J gene TRBJ2-5, with TRBD2 as a possible D gene (6 bases). This CDR3 comprises 12 residues. Trimming pared 4 bases from V and 5 bases from J, leaving 8 bases between. Per the germline V gene, CDR1 is SGHTA and CDR2 is FQGNSA.